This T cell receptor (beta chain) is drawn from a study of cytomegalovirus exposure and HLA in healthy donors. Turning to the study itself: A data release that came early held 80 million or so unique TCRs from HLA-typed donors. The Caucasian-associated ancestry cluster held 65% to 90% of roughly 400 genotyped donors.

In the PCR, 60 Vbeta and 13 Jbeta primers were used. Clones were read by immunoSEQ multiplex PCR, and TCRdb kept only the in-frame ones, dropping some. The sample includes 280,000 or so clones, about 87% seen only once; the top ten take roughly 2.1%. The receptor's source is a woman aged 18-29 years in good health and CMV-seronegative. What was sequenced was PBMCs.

The CDR3 DNA is TGTGCCAGCAGGCGACAGCGACTGAACACTGAAGCTTTCTTT. It specifies CASRRQRLNTEAFF. The V gene is TRBV27, the J gene TRBJ1-1, with a tentative D call TRBD1 (5 bases). The CDR3 sequence is 14 residues long. Germline values: CDR1 MNHEY, CDR2 SMNVEV (reference sequence). Trimming pared 6 bases from V and 0 bases from J, leaving 11 bases between.